This TCR beta chain was profiled in a study of blood T cell repertoires in COVID-19. How the authors handled the data: Quantification of nucleated cells was approximated via reference gene primer amplification. Clones were read by immunoSEQ multiplex PCR, and TCRdb kept only the in-frame ones, dropping some. V and J calls and clone size are given by that table; D and trimming were obtained from the DNA. The sample contains about 85,000 clones, around 80% of which appear only once. The CDR3 has 14 residues. V was clipped by 3 bases and J by 0 bases; unmatched bases: 1. CDR1 SNHLY and CDR2 FYNNEI come from the germline V gene.

Source material: peripheral blood. The V gene is TRBV2, the J gene TRBJ2-5; 7 bases are shared with TRBD1. This TCR was recovered from a human donor in a cohort sampled during active COVID-19. CDR3 in DNA: TGTGCCAGCAGTGAGGACAGGAACCAAGAGACCCAGTACTTC. Translation: CASSEDRNQETQYF.